This T cell receptor beta chain originates from a study of vaccination and CD4 T cells after COVID-19. In the case of this clonotype: Its antigen is undetermined.

Cultured CD4+ T cells had their DNA profiled by the Oncomine TCR Beta short-read assay. TCRdb passed the PCR reads through MiXCR, listing each CDR3 protein once. In the table there are 15,000 or so distinct CDR3 sequences, about 52% of which are singletons. Germline V CDR1 and CDR2: SGHRS, YFSETQ. CDR3 length equals 15 residues. V lost 4 bases and J lost 2, with 15 bases in between. Notes on the study in general: Post-vaccination, and not before, a median 86.3% of reactive clones appeared in convalescent patients. The median SARS-CoV-2-reactive clonotype number increased from around 19 to 38, without statistical significance. It was found that, in convalescent patients, 304 of 307 vaccine-specific clones were spike mono-reactive.

Time point given: late sampling 161 to 241 days after vaccination in a few convalescent patients. Described treatment: roughly ten-day PBMC culture with coronavirus spike peptide pools or control peptides (ViraFEST assay). Cultures got half-medium changes with IL-2 on days 3 and 7. This TCR came from a human donor who had recovered from COVID-19. The chain couples TRBV5-1 to TRBJ2-5, with D possibly being TRBD1 (7 bases). Specimen: CD4+ T cells from blood, cultured in vitro, collected about 7 months after SARS-CoV-2 vaccination. For the CDR3, the DNA is TGCGCCAGCAGCCCCGGATCAGGGGGGCAAGAGACCCAGTACTTC. Translation: CASSPGSGGQETQYF. Complete variable domain (other parts from reference TRBV5-1 and TRBJ2-5): KAGVTQTPRYLIKTRGQQVTLSCSPISGHRSVSWYQQTPGQGLQFLFEYFSETQRNKGNFPGRFSGRQFSNSRSEMNVSTLELGDSALYLCASSPGSGGQETQYFGPGTRLLVL.